Following are 22 T cell receptor beta chains from one sample sequenced in a study of shared clonotypes between healthy human individuals. Sequencing used immunoSEQ multiplex PCR; TCRdb keeps in-frame clones, though not all of them. There are about 2.2 million clones in the sample; 90% to 95% occur only once, and over 1.5% lies in the top ten. CD8 cells classed as naive were CD45RO-negative and positively selected for CCR7, excluding terminally differentiated effector memory CD45RA+ cells. What was sequenced was naive CD8+ T cells from PBMCs. The receptors originated from a man between 18 and 29 years old in good health. Some clones in this sample may be carry-over from other donors' samples.

This chain uses TRBV9 with TRBJ2-3; either TRBD1 or TRBD2 may fit D (5 bases each). The CDR3 is 15 amino acids. The germline gives CDR1 SGDLS, CDR2 YYNGEE. The V and J ends lost 4 bases and 4 bases respectively, with 16 bases between them. CDR3 loop: CASSPPSGLADTQYF. Written as DNA, the CDR3 is TGTGCCAGCAGCCCCCCCTCGGGGCTGGCAGATACGCAGTATTTT.

This rearrangement joins TRBV19 to TRBJ2-5; possible D gene TRBD2, 6 bases. CDR1 is LNHDA and CDR2 is SQIVND in the germline V gene (reference sequence). The germline V and J ends were trimmed by 6 bases and 2 bases, with 13 bases remaining between them. The CDR3 has 14 amino acids. CDR3 bases: TGTGCCAGTAGGGAGGCTGGGGGGCAAGAGACCCAGTACTTC. Its translation: CASREAGGQETQYF.

The chain combines TRBV6-1 with TRBJ2-1, with a tentative D call TRBD2 (6 bases). The CDR3 spans 12 residues. Germline loops: CDR1 MNHNS, CDR2 SASEGT. V gave up 4 bases and J gave up 14 bases, with 15 bases separating them. In DNA form, the CDR3 reads TGTGCCAGCAGTGTATTGGGGAGGTGGGAGTTCTTC. Translating it yields CASSVLGRWEFF.

V usage is TRBV5-6 and J usage is TRBJ2-6; no reliable D call. Germline assignment: CDR1 SGHDT and CDR2 YYEEEE. This CDR3 is built from 17 residues. V was pared by 4 bases and J by 0 bases, with 14 bases between. The CDR3 nucleotides read TGTGCCAGCAGCCCGCTCAGACTGGGCTCTGGGGCCAACGTCCTGACTTTC. It specifies CASSPLRLGSGANVLTF.

This clone was observed a handful of times. This CDR3 is also generated by other DNA sequences in the sample. V usage is TRBV4-1 and J usage is TRBJ1-2; no clear D. The V gene's germline CDR1 is MGHRA and CDR2 YSYEKL. Deletions cut 1 base from V and 1 base from J, with 7 bases between. The CDR3 runs to 14 residues. The CDR3 region is CASSQVASNYGYTF. DNA of the CDR3: TGCGCCAGCAGCCAAGTTGCCAGTAACTATGGCTACACCTTC.

The chain is built from TRBV28 and TRBJ1-5; D remains ambiguous. V lost 3 bases to trimming and J lost 7 bases, with 4 bases between them. This CDR3 is 11 amino acids long. The germline gives CDR1 MDHEN, CDR2 SYDVKM. CDR3 amino acids: CASSLEQPQHF. The CDR3 bases are TGTGCCAGCAGTTTGGAGCAGCCCCAGCATTTT. Full variable domain (missing parts from reference TRBV28 and TRBJ1-5): DVKVTQSSRYLVKRTGEKVFLECVQDMDHENMFWYRQDPGLGLRLIYFSYDVKMKEKGDIPEGYSVSREKKERFSLILESASTNQTSMYLCASSLEQPQHFGDGTRLSIL.

The CDR3 nucleotides are TGTGCCAGCAGCTCGTGGCAGGGCTCTAACTATGGCTACACCTTC. This codes for CASSSWQGSNYGYTF. The rearrangement uses TRBV9 and TRBJ1-2, with D possibly matching TRBD1 (5 bases). Per germline, CDR1 SGDLS and CDR2 YYNGEE. The CDR3 spans 15 residues. With 4 bases removed from V and 0 bases from J, the gap between germline ends came to 13 bases.

The sample holds one count of this clone. The rearrangement uses TRBV30 and TRBJ1-2, with D maybe TRBD1 (6 bases). Trimming pared 7 bases from V and 4 bases from J, leaving 16 bases between. Germline CDR1 is GTSNPN and CDR2 is SVGIG (reference sequence). The CDR3 extends over 13 amino acids. The CDR3 DNA reads as TGTGCCTCCCCACAGGGCCCAGGCTATGGCTACACCTTC. Protein product: CASPQGPGYGYTF. Together with reference TRBV30 and TRBJ1-2, the CDR3 gives the full variable domain: SQTIHQWPATLVQPVGSPLSLECTVEGTSNPNLYWYRQAAGRGLQLLFYSVGIGQISSEVPQNLSASRPQDRQFILSSKKLLLSDSGFYLCASPQGPGYGYTFGSGTRLTVV.

The chain combines TRBV7-9 with TRBJ2-5; TRBD2 might be the D (5 bases). The CDR3 contains 15 residues. Between the trimmed V and J ends, which lost 3 bases and 4 bases, there was a span of 15 bases. From germline, CDR1 is SEHNR and CDR2 FQNEAQ (reference sequence). CDR3 DNA sequence: TGTGCCAGCAGCTTTGGCGGGTCATGGGCAGAGACCCAGTACTTC. Protein: CASSFGGSWAETQYF.

The gene calls are TRBV27 and TRBJ2-1; unclear D gene. The germline V gene encodes CDR1 MNHEY and CDR2 SMNVEV (reference sequence). V lost 1 base and J 5 bases, leaving 6 bases between the germline ends. This CDR3 is built from 13 residues. The CDR3 region has the DNA TGTGCCAGCAGTTTATACTGGAACAATGAGCAGTTCTTC. Amino acid sequence: CASSLYWNNEQFF.

The table lists this clone with a count of one. This chain connects TRBV27 to TRBJ2-1, with 7 bases matching TRBD2. Germline lookup yields CDR1 MNHEY and CDR2 SMNVEV (reference sequence). There are 16 residues in the CDR3. After removal of 4 bases from V and 7 bases from J, the junction contained 13 bases not matched to a gene. The CDR3 DNA is TGTGCCAGCAGTTCGGGCTGGGCGGGAGTCTCTAATGAGCAGTTCTTC. Amino acids: CASSSGWAGVSNEQFF.

The chain employs TRBV7-7 and TRBJ2-7, with 10 bases that match TRBD1. After removal of 4 bases from V and 1 base from J, the junction contained 4 bases not matched to a gene. The CDR3 has 15 amino acids. Germline-derived CDR1 and CDR2 are SSHAT and FNYEAQ (reference sequence). The CDR3 nucleotides are TGTGCCAGCAGCTCTCCGGGACAGGGGTCCTACGAGCAGTACTTC. Amino acid sequence: CASSSPGQGSYEQYF.

This clone has a single count. The V gene is TRBV30, the J gene TRBJ2-7; 9 bases agree with TRBD2. V was pared by 3 bases and J by 2 bases, with 11 bases of the junction left unmatched. The CDR3 totals 16 residues. The germline gives CDR1 GTSNPN, CDR2 SVGIG (reference sequence). CDR3 sequence: CAWRKTSGNPPYEQYF. For the CDR3, the DNA is TGTGCCTGGAGGAAGACTAGCGGCAATCCCCCCTACGAGCAGTACTTC.

Worth noting for this clone: The same CDR3 is also encoded by other DNA sequences in this sample. The rearrangement uses TRBV10-1 and TRBJ2-7; 8 bases line up with TRBD2. There are 13 residues in the CDR3. Losses at the gene ends were 5 bases for V and 3 bases for J; bases not matched to a gene: 3. CDR1 WNHNN and CDR2 SYGVQD come from the germline V gene (reference sequence). Here the CDR3 DNA reads TGCGCCAGCAGTCCCGGGACTAGCTACGAGCAGTACTTC. It is translated as CASSPGTSYEQYF.

In regard to this clone: Other DNA sequences of this sample code for an identical CDR3. The chain is built from TRBV11-2 and TRBJ2-7; no reliable D call. CDR3 length: 12 residues. Trimming removed 5 bases at V and 2 bases at J, with 7 bases between. The germline gives CDR1 SGHAT, CDR2 FQNNGV. CDR3 sequence reads: CASSPLTYEQYF. The CDR3 DNA sequence: TGTGCCAGCAGCCCACTTACCTACGAGCAGTACTTC. Combining the CDR3 with reference TRBV11-2 and TRBJ2-7 gives the whole variable domain EAGVAQSPRYKIIEKRQSVAFWCNPISGHATLYWYQQILGQGPKLLIQFQNNGVVDDSQLPKDRFSAERLKGVDSTLKIQPAKLEDSAVYLCASSPLTYEQYFGPGTRLTVT.

This clone was detected once. V is TRBV4-1 and J is TRBJ2-3; D may be TRBD1 or TRBD2 (6 bases each). Trimming left V 1 base short and J 2 bases short, with 13 bases between. The CDR3 is made up of 16 amino acids. Germline V gene data show CDR1 as MGHRA and CDR2 as YSYEKL. CDR3 loop: CASSQVPGAITDTQYF. The CDR3 nucleotides read TGCGCCAGCAGCCAAGTTCCGGGGGCAATCACAGATACGCAGTATTTT.

The rearrangement joins TRBV10-2 to TRBJ2-7; 11 bases are shared with TRBD1. The trim removed 2 bases at V and 6 bases at J, leaving 6 bases unmatched. Germline loops: CDR1 WSHSY, CDR2 SAAADI. CDR3 length equals 15 residues. CDR3 nucleotide sequence: TGCGCCAGCAGTGAGCCACGGGACAGGGGGATCGAGCAGTACTTC. Amino acids: CASSEPRDRGIEQYF.

The chain recombines TRBV5-3 with TRBJ2-3; possible D gene TRBD2, 5 bases. TRBV5-3 is an ORF for which the function is uncertain. The CDR3 runs 16 residues. Trimming stripped 0 bases from V and 2 bases from J, with 13 bases between. DNA of the CDR3: TGTGCCAGAAGCTTGGGTTGTCTAGCTCCCACAGATACGCAGTATTTT. This sequence encodes CARSLGCLAPTDTQYF.

The chain links TRBV10-3 to TRBJ2-7; TRBD1 matches 10 bases. CDR3 length: 16 amino acids. Germline V CDR1 and CDR2: ENHRY, SYGVKD. The ends lost 6 bases at V and 2 bases at J; junction bases unmatched: 10. CDR3 nucleotides: TGTGCCATCAGCCCCTCCGCCGGGACAGGGGCCTACGAGCAGTACTTC. Amino acid sequence: CAISPSAGTGAYEQYF.

This chain connects TRBV29-1 to TRBJ2-5; 12 bases match TRBD1. Germline assignment: CDR1 SQVTM and CDR2 ANQGSEA. The CDR3 is 15 amino acids. V trimming: 3 bases; J trimming: 1 base; junction bases outside the gene matches: 3. The CDR3 coding sequence is TGCAGCGTTGAGGGGGACAGGGGGCTCCAAGAGACCCAGTACTTC. Translated, it gives CSVEGDRGLQETQYF.

The chain joins TRBV10-3 to TRBJ2-1; D possibly corresponds to TRBD2 (6 bases). This CDR3 comprises 13 residues. Trimming removed 7 bases from V and 6 bases from J, with 13 bases in between. Per the germline V gene, CDR1 is ENHRY and CDR2 is SYGVKD. The CDR3 region has the DNA TGTGCCATCAAGGTGGGGACTCGCAATGAGCAGTTCTTC. Translated, it gives CAIKVGTRNEQFF.

This chain uses TRBV27 with TRBJ2-1; D is undetermined. The CDR3 totals 14 residues. V lost 3 bases and J 8 bases, leaving 14 bases between the germline ends. Germline V CDR1 and CDR2: MNHEY, SMNVEV (reference sequence). CDR3 sequence: CASSFPPPSDEQFF. CDR3 in DNA: TGTGCCAGCAGTTTTCCCCCTCCTTCGGATGAGCAGTTCTTC.